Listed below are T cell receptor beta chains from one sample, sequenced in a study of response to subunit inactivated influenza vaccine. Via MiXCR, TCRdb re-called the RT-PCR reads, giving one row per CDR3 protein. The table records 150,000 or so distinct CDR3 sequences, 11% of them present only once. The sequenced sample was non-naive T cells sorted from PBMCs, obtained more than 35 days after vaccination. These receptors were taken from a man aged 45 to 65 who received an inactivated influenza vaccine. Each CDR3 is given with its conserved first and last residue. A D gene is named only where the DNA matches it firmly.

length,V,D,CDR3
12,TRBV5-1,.,CASSLDFETQYF
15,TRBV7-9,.,CASSLDATSYNEQFF
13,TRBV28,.,CASNSPGGAEQFF
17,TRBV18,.,CASSSQDGLWKLSGYTF
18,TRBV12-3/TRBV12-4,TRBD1,CASSLDPPGGASYNEQFF
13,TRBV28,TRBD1,CASSKTGWTEAFF
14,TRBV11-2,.,CASSAGVGDYGYTF
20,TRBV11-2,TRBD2,CASSLVFAGLAAPYADTQYF
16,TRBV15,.,CATSRGKVQNNSPLHF
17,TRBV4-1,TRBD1,CASSQAPTGASTDTQYF
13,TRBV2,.,CATRGGAFIEQYF
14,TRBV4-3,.,CASSRGQHNYGYTF
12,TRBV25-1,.,CASTPGAGELFF
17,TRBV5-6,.,CASSSPPGRRGSGELFF
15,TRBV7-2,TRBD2,CASSADLAGYNEQFF
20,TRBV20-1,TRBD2,CSARDVGLAGNEYAKNIQYF
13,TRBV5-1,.,CASSQMDGNEQFF
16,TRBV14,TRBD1,CTSSGTGLSSGNTIYF
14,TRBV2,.,CASSDRQRNQPQHF
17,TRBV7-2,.,CASSLVVLRLGDNEQFF
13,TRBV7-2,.,CASSPQGPGQQYF
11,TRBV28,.,CASTRGYEQYF
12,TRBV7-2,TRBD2,CASSLSGLAQYF
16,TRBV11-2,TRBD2,CASSLGGTSGGLEQFF
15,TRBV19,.,CASSIMRGPTYEQYF
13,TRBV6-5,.,CASSSPLAYEQFF
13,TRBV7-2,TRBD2,CAAAGGSTGELFF
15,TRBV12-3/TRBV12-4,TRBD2,CASSWASGGLNEQFF
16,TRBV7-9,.,CASSLAVGGLHYEQYF
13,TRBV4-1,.,CASSQGGYNGYTF
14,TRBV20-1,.,CSARKQPISYEQYF
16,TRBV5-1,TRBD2,CASKPGASGRTGELFF
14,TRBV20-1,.,CSANEGGTYNEQFF
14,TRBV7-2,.,CASSLGGPATEAFF
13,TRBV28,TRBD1,CASTPGGWQPQHF
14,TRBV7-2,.,CASSLARLKETQYF
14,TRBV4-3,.,CASSQGLRNQPQHF
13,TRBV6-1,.,CASSEAGYYEQYF
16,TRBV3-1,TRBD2,CASSQEGSGSFYEQYF
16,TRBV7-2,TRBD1,CASSLAPGQGNSEQFF
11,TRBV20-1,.,CSVRRAWEQFF
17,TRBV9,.,CASSVARQAEGANVLTF
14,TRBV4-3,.,CASSQEPRGDEQYF
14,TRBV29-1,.,CSAGLGVGTGELFF
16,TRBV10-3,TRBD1,CAMGTDRASSGNTIYF
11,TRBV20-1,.,CSASTQETQYF
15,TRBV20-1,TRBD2,CSATGLAVSTDTQYF
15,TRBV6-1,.,CASSEANLKLYEQYF
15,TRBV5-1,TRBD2,CASSLIGGARNEQFF
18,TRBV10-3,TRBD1,CAISEGGPSGYGKNIQYF
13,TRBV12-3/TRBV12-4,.,CASSLLEGARGFF
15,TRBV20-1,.,CSARVPAGDNSPLHF
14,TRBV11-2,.,CASSLGAVTEKLFF
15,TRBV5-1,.,CASSFFSGATDTQYF
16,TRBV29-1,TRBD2,CSVEDRGRGNTGELFF
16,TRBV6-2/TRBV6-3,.,CASSYSRLTGHYEQYF